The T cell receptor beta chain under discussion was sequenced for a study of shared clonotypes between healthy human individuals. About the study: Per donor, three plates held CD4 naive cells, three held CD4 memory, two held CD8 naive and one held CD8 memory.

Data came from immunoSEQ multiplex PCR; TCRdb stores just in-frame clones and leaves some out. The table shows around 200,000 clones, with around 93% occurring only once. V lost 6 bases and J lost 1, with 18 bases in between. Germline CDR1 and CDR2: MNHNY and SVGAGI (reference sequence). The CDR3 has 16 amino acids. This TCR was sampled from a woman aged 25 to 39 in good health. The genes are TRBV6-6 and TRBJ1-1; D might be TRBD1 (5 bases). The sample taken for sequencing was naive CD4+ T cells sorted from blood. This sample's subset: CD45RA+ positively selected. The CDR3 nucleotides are TGTGCCAGCAGCGACCATCCGGGACCTAAGAACACTGAAGCTTTCTTT. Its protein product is CASSDHPGPKNTEAFF.